A single sample gave rise to the 13 T cell receptor beta chains below, sequenced in a study of spatial heterogeneity in lung cancer. The time point is: blood at routine non-recurrence follow-up after resection. MiXCR was run by TCRdb on the 5' RACE reads, yielding one entry per CDR3 protein. The data contain 110,000 or so distinct CDR3 sequences, 11% of them seen just once; the ten biggest clones take up more than 20%. The source was PBMCs, collected at follow-up. The receptors shown here come from a female donor with early-stage non-small cell lung cancer.

This clonotype was seen only a few times. The chain is built from TRBV5-1 and TRBJ2-5; TRBD2 matches 12 bases. The CDR3 consists of 17 residues. The V gene end was trimmed by 0 bases and the J gene end by 2 bases; junction bases not matched to a gene: 5. Germline CDR1 and CDR2: SGHRS and YFSETQ. DNA of the CDR3: TGCGCCAGCAGCTTGGAGTCTGGACTAGCGGGACAAGAGACCCAGTACTTC. Its protein product is CASSLESGLAGQETQYF.

The genes are TRBV6-2 or TRBV6-3 and TRBJ2-5; 14 bases map to TRBD2. This CDR3 contains 18 residues. Trimming took 0 bases from V and 1 from J; bases not matched to a gene: 4. Germline values: CDR1 MNHEY, CDR2 SVGEGT. The CDR3 spells CASSYSGTSGSSQETQYF. CDR3 coding DNA: TGTGCCAGCAGTTACTCCGGGACTAGCGGGAGTTCCCAAGAGACCCAGTACTTC.

This clonotype was detected ten times or more. The gene calls are TRBV6-2 or TRBV6-3 and TRBJ2-6, with D unresolved. The CDR3 contains 16 residues. Germline CDR1 reads MNHEY; CDR2 reads SVGEGT. V lost 2 bases and J 0 bases, leaving 8 bases between the germline ends. Written as DNA, the CDR3 is TGTGCCAGCAGTTACCCCACTCGCTCTGGGGCCAACGTCCTGACTTTC. Translation gives CASSYPTRSGANVLTF.

The chain joins TRBV30 to TRBJ2-3; D is ambiguous. The V end lost 7 bases, the J end lost 0 bases, and 11 bases lay between the germline ends. Germline V gene sequence: CDR1 GTSNPN, CDR2 SVGIG (reference sequence). The CDR3 has 13 residues. The CDR3 DNA is TGTGCCTCTCGGAGCTATAGCACAGATACGCAGTATTTT. Amino acids: CASRSYSTDTQYF.

V and J are TRBV4-1 and TRBJ1-2; no clear D. This CDR3 region has 15 residues. Trimming shortened V by 0 bases and J by 1 base, and 9 bases separated the two germline ends. CDR1 and CDR2 (germline): MGHRA, YSYEKL. The CDR3 loop is CASSQDFPGNYGYTF. The CDR3 DNA reads TGCGCCAGCAGCCAAGATTTCCCGGGTAACTATGGCTACACCTTC.

The chain couples TRBV9 to TRBJ2-1; 9 bases are a match to TRBD2. The CDR3 loop spans 17 amino acids. V lost 0 bases, J lost 4 bases, and 8 bases stayed unmatched. Germline loops: CDR1 SGDLS, CDR2 YYNGEE. CDR3 residues: CASSVGSGLAVYNEQFF. The CDR3 region has the DNA TGTGCCAGCAGCGTAGGATCGGGACTAGCAGTTTACAATGAGCAGTTCTTC.

This clonotype was seen a few times. The chain is built from TRBV20-1 and TRBJ1-5, with D possibly being TRBD1 (6 bases). Germline CDR1 DFQATT, CDR2 SNEGSKA (reference sequence). Trimming stripped 6 bases from V and 3 bases from J, with 18 bases between. The CDR3 consists of 15 residues. As DNA, the CDR3 is TGCAGTGCCCAGAAAAGGCAGGGACACAATCAGCCCCAGCATTTT. Translated, it gives CSAQKRQGHNQPQHF.

This chain links TRBV20-1 with TRBJ2-2; 9 positions match TRBD2. Germline loops: CDR1 DFQATT, CDR2 SNEGSKA (reference sequence). V dropped 1 base and J dropped 6; count of bases not matched to a gene: 15. CDR3 length equals 18 residues. The CDR3 DNA reads TGCAGTGCTAGAGTTCCGGGACTAGCCACTCGACGGGCCGGGGAGCTGTTTTTT. Encoded protein: CSARVPGLATRRAGELFF.

This clonotype was recorded a few times. The chain has TRBV27 and TRBJ1-2; the D is unclear. Trimming stripped 3 bases from V and 7 bases from J, with 15 bases between. The CDR3 sequence is 14 residues long. Germline V gene sequence: CDR1 MNHEY, CDR2 SMNVEV (reference sequence). The CDR3 here is CASSLMAGMPGYTF. The CDR3, as DNA: TGTGCCAGCAGTTTGATGGCGGGGATGCCTGGCTACACCTTC.

Many counts were recorded for this clonotype. CDR3 nucleotides: TGTGCCAGCAATCGGGACGTCTTTGCAACTAATGAAAAACTGTTTTTT. Amino acids: CASNRDVFATNEKLFF. V and J are TRBV2 and TRBJ1-4, with D perhaps matching TRBD1 (5 bases). Trimming removed 7 bases at V and 0 bases at J, with 15 bases between. The CDR3 consists of 16 residues. Looked up from germline, CDR1 is SNHLY and CDR2 is FYNNEI.

V gene TRBV7-3 combines with J gene TRBJ2-3, with TRBD2 as a possible D gene (7 bases). V lost 8 bases, J lost 1 base, and 22 bases lay in between. Germline V gene lookup returns CDR1 SGHTA and CDR2 FQGTGA. This CDR3 region has 17 residues. The CDR3 region is CASGGAKVVVGTDTQYF. The CDR3 DNA is TGTGCCAGCGGGGGGGCGAAAGTTGTTGTAGGCACAGATACGCAGTATTTT.

This clonotype was seen more than once but under ten times. This chain uses TRBV25-1 with TRBJ2-3; D unclear. V was pared by 6 bases and J by 2 bases, with 9 bases between. CDR3 length: 13 amino acids. The germline V gene has CDR1 MGHDK and CDR2 SYGVNS. The CDR3 here is CASRPSYTDTQYF. The CDR3 DNA reads as TGTGCCAGCAGGCCGTCATACACAGATACGCAGTATTTT.

J is TRBJ1-5 and V is TRBV6-5, with a tentative D call TRBD1 (5 bases). There are 14 residues in the CDR3. Trimming took off 5 bases at V and 2 bases at J, with 10 bases between the two ends. Germline CDR1 and CDR2: MNHEY and SVGAGI. CDR3 nucleotide sequence: TGTGCCAGCAGTGCTCTAGGGGGCAATCAGCCCCAGCATTTT. This gives the protein CASSALGGNQPQHF.